This TCR beta chain is drawn from a study of PD-L1 blockade in urothelial cancer. Time point of the sample: peripheral blood 6 weeks after treatment start. Locally advanced or metastatic urothelial carcinoma was present in patients. Anywhere from 1 to 8 samples came from each patient, spanning pretreatment and on-treatment. The CDR3 consists of 15 residues. The V gene's germline CDR1 is SGHDN and CDR2 FVKESK. The V end lost 4 bases, the J end lost 2 bases, and 13 bases lay between the germline ends. Data came from immunoSEQ multiplex PCR; TCRdb stores just in-frame clones and leaves some out. Of fewer than 50,000 clones in the sample, about 90% were seen once.

This chain connects TRBV14 to TRBJ2-3, with a tentative D call TRBD2 (6 bases). The origin of this receptor is an older man with urothelial cancer. The sequenced sample was PBMCs, obtained around atezolizumab (anti-PD-L1) treatment. Here the CDR3 reads CASSRMAGYTDTQYF. CDR3 sequence (DNA): TGTGCCAGCAGCCGAATGGCGGGATACACAGATACGCAGTATTTT. The whole variable domain, remainder taken from reference TRBV14 and TRBJ2-3, is EAGVTQFPSHSVIEKGQTVTLRCDPISGHDNLYWYRRVMGKEIKFLLHFVKESKQDESGMPNNRFLAERTGGTYSTLKVQPAELEDSGVYFCASSRMAGYTDTQYFGPGTRLTVL.